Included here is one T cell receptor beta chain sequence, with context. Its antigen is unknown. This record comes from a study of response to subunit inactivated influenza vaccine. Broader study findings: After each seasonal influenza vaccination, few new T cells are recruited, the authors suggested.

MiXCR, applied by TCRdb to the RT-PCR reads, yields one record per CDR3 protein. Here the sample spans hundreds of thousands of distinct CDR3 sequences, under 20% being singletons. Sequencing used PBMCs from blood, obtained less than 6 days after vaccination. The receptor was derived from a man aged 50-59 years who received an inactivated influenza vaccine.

The CDR3 nucleotides are TGTGCCAGCAGCCAAGATCTAAGGGCGGAGAGGTACAATCAGCCCCAGCATTTT. It encodes CASSQDLRAERYNQPQHF. The chain has TRBV4-2 and TRBJ1-5; D gene ambiguous. Germline V gives CDR1 LGHNA, CDR2 YNFKEQ. The CDR3 sequence is 18 residues long. The ends were cut back, 0 bases at V and 3 bases at J, with 18 bases in the middle.